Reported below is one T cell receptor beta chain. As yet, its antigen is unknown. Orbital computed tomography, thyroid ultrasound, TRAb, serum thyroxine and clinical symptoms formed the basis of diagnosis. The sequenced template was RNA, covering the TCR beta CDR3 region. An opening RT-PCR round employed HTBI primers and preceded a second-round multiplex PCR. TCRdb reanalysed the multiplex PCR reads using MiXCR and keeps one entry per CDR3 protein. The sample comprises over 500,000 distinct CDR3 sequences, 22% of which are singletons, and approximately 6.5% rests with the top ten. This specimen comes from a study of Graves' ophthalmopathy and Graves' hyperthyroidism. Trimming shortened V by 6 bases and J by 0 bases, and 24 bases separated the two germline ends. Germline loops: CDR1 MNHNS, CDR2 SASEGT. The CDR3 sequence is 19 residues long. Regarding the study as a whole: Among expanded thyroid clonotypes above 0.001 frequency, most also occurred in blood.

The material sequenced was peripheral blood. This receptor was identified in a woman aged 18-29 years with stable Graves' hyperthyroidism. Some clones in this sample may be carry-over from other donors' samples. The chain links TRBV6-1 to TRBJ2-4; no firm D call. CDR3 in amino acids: CASSLDPSGLNIAKNIQYF. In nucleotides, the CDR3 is TGTGCCAGCAGCCTGGACCCTTCCGGGCTGAACATAGCCAAAAACATTCAGTACTTC.